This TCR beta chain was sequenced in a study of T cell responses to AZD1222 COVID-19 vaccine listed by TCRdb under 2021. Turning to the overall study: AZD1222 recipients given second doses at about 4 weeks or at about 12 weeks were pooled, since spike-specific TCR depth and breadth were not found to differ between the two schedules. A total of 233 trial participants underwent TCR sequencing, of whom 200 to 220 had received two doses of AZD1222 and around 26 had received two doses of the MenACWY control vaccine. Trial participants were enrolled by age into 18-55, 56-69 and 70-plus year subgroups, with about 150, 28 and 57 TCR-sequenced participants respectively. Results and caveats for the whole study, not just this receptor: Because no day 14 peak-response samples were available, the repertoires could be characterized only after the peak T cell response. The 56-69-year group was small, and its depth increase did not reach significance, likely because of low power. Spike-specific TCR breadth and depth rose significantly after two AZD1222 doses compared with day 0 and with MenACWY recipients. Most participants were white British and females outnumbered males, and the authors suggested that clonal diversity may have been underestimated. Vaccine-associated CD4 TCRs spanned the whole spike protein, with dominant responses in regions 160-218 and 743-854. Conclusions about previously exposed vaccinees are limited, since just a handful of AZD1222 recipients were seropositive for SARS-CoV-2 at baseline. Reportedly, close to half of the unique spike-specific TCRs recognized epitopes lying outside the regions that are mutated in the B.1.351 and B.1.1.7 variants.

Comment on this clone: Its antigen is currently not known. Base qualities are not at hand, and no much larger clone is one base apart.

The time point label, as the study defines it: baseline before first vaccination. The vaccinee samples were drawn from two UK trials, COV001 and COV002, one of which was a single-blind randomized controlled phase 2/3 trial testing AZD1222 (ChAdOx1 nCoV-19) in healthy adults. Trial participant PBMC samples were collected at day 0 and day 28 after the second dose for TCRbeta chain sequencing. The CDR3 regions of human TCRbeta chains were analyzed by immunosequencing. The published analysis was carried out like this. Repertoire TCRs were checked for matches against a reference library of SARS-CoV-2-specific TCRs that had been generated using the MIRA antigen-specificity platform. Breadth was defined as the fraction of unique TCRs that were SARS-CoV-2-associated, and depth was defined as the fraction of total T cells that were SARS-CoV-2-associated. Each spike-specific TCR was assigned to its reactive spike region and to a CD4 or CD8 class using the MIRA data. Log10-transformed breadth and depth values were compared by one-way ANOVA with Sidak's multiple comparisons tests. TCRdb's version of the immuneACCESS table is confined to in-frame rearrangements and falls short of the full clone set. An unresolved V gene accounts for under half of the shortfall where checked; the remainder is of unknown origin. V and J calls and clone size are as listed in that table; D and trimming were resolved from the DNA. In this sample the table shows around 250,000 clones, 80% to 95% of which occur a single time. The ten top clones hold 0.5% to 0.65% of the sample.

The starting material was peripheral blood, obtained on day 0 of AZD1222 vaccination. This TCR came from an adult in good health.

The nucleotide sequence is given as TGTGCCAGTAGTATAGAGAGGGGCGGTGGTCAGCCCCAGCATTTT. It encodes CASSIERGGGQPQHF. The chain uses TRBV19 and TRBJ1-5; TRBD1 is perhaps the D gene, given 5 matching bases. From its cysteine to its phenylalanine, the CDR3 spans 15 amino acids. Only the CDR3 part of the read is kept: 45 bases, read in frame from the first base. The germline V gene encodes CDR1 LNHDA and CDR2 SQIVND (reference sequence). V is clipped by 0 bases and J by 6 bases, and the sequence between their germline boundaries is 12 bases long.